Below are 25 T cell receptor beta chains sequenced from a single sample in a study of T cells in Graves' hyperthyroidism and ophthalmopathy. RNA transcripts were the template for amplifying TCR beta CDR3 regions. The primer set for the first-round RT-PCR of the TCR CDR3 was HTBI. MiXCR, applied by TCRdb to the multiplex PCR reads, yields one record per CDR3 protein. The table includes 490,000 or so distinct CDR3 sequences, about 15% detected once. Sequencing used blood. The receptors here all came from a woman aged 25 to 39 with Graves' ophthalmopathy.

Ten or more counts support this clonotype. The genes are TRBV28 and TRBJ1-1; D remains unclear. Trimming took 3 bases from V and 4 from J, leaving 15 bases between them. The CDR3 runs 15 residues. The germline V gene encodes CDR1 MDHEN and CDR2 SYDVKM. CDR3 sequence (DNA): TGTGCCAGCAGTTTTCTGTATCACCTGAGCACTGAAGCTTTCTTT. The encoded protein is CASSFLYHLSTEAFF.

This clonotype has ten or more counts. The V and J genes are TRBV4-1 and TRBJ2-7, with TRBD2 as a possible D gene (5 bases). This CDR3 region has 14 residues. Germline V gene data show CDR1 as MGHRA and CDR2 as YSYEKL. Trimming left V 1 base short and J 6 bases short, with 13 bases between. CDR3 sequence reads: CASSQVSREREQYF. The CDR3 coding sequence is TGCGCCAGCAGCCAAGTCTCAAGGGAGCGCGAGCAGTACTTC.

A remark on this clonotype: Since the CDR3 does not end with the conserved phenylalanine or tryptophan, this likely comes from a read error. The J gene is TRBJ2-5, the V gene TRBV11-2; 7 bases match TRBD1. V lost 5 bases to trimming and J lost 0 bases; unmatched junction nucleotides: 3. The CDR3 consists of 14 residues. Germline CDR1 reads SGHAT; CDR2 reads FQNNGV. The CDR3 DNA reads as TGTGCCAGCAGCCCGACAGGGTACCAAGAGACCCAGTACTAC. Residues: CASSPTGYQETQYY.

This clonotype was seen repeatedly, ten times or more. This chain uses TRBV28 with TRBJ2-5, with D possibly matching TRBD1 (5 bases). This CDR3 contains 15 residues. The V end was cut by 3 bases, the J end by 6 bases, with 17 bases between. Germline CDR1 MDHEN, CDR2 SYDVKM. The CDR3 DNA reads TGTGCCAGCAGTTTGCCAGGACGAGCAGGGAAGACCCAGTACTTC. It yields the protein CASSLPGRAGKTQYF.

Concerning this clonotype: Being one base from a much bigger clone, this may be a read error. The chain has TRBV6-2 or TRBV6-3 and TRBJ2-1; a possible D gene is TRBD2 (5 bases). The CDR3 runs 15 residues. In germline, CDR1 is MNHEY, CDR2 SVGEGT. The V end lost 4 bases, the J end lost 6 bases, and 16 bases lay between the germline ends. The CDR3 protein is CASSFSITAGNEQFF. CDR3 nucleotide sequence: TGTGCCAGCAGTTTTTCCATTACGGCGGGCAATGAGCAGTTCTTC.

The table lists this clonotype with many counts. This sequence joins TRBV13 and TRBJ2-7; D perhaps matches TRBD1 (6 bases). The V gene's germline CDR1 is PRHDT and CDR2 FYEKMQ (reference sequence). Trimming pared 2 bases from V and 2 bases from J, leaving 13 bases between. This CDR3 is built from 15 residues. The CDR3 region has the DNA TGTGCCAGCAGCTTAACGCCCAGGGACACCTACGAGCAGTACTTC. It translates to CASSLTPRDTYEQYF.

The chain carries TRBV28 and TRBJ2-5, with TRBD1 matching over 7 bases. With 6 bases clipped from V and 4 bases from J, the junction kept 11 bases outside the gene matches. Germline V gene sequence: CDR1 MDHEN, CDR2 SYDVKM. The CDR3 sequence is 15 residues long. The CDR3 is CASRTTTGVGETQYF. Here the CDR3 DNA reads TGTGCCAGCAGAACGACTACAGGGGTTGGAGAGACCCAGTACTTC.

This clonotype was recorded many times. This chain uses TRBV30 with TRBJ2-2, with TRBD2 identical over 7 bases. Trimming at V came to 0 bases and at J to 4 bases, leaving 5 bases not matched to a gene. Germline CDR1 GTSNPN, CDR2 SVGIG (reference sequence). The CDR3 is 15 residues long. CDR3 coding DNA: TGTGCCTGGAGTGTGTCACTAGCGCGCACCGGGGAGCTGTTTTTT. It specifies CAWSVSLARTGELFF.

The chain joins TRBV5-6 to TRBJ2-7; D perhaps matches TRBD2 (5 bases). Trimming took off 4 bases at V and 7 bases at J, with 18 bases between the two ends. The CDR3 is 14 amino acids. Germline CDR1 is SGHDT and CDR2 is YYEEEE. In DNA form, the CDR3 reads TGTGCCAGCAGCCCCGGGAAGGGAAGGCGGGAGCAGTACTTC. This translates into CASSPGKGRREQYF.

The chain uses TRBV20-1 and TRBJ2-7; 8 bases agree with TRBD1. CDR1 and CDR2 (germline): DFQATT, SNEGSKA (reference sequence). The CDR3 is 15 residues long. The ends lost 0 bases at V and 3 bases at J; junction bases unmatched: 7. The CDR3 sequence is CSARDLGTGVYEQYF. The CDR3 coding sequence is TGCAGTGCTAGAGATTTGGGGACAGGAGTCTACGAGCAGTACTTC.

Of note for this clonotype: A much larger clonotype is one base distant, so this may be a read error. The chain employs TRBV6-5 and TRBJ1-5, with D perhaps TRBD1 (6 bases). The V end was cut by 2 bases, the J end by 1 base, with 18 bases between. The CDR3 consists of 18 residues. CDR1 and CDR2 (germline): MNHEY, SVGAGI. CDR3 nucleotide sequence: TGTGCCAGCAGTTACCCGACTCCGGGGGCTGAGAGCAATCAGCCCCAGCATTTT. Amino acid sequence: CASSYPTPGAESNQPQHF.

The chain combines TRBV7-9 with TRBJ2-1; 10 nucleotides line up with TRBD2. J lost 4 bases, V lost 8 bases, and 8 bases had no gene match. Germline V gene data show CDR1 as SEHNR and CDR2 as FQNEAQ (reference sequence). This CDR3 has 15 residues. The CDR3 loop reads CASSLAGVKYNEQFF. In nucleotides, the CDR3 is TGTGCCAGCTCCCTAGCGGGAGTTAAGTACAATGAGCAGTTCTTC.

In its sample, this clonotype was seen many times. This chain connects TRBV5-1 to TRBJ2-1; D uncertain. The CDR3 is made up of 17 amino acids. V was pared by 0 bases and J by 6 bases, with 19 bases between. From germline, CDR1 is SGHRS and CDR2 YFSETQ. In nucleotides, the CDR3 is TGCGCCAGCAGCTTGGGTATAGGGAACGGTAGACTCAATGAGCAGTTCTTC. Its translation: CASSLGIGNGRLNEQFF.

This sequence joins TRBV7-9 and TRBJ1-1; 7 nucleotides agree with TRBD1. In germline, CDR1 is SEHNR, CDR2 FQNEAQ (reference sequence). V lost 2 bases to trimming and J lost 1 base; unmatched junction nucleotides: 7. CDR3 length: 16 amino acids. CDR3 nucleotide sequence: TGTGCCAGCAGCTTATGGACGGGGACAGAGAACACTGAAGCTTTCTTT. Translated, it gives CASSLWTGTENTEAFF.

This clonotype was detected ten times or more. CDR3 protein: CAWSKATSPPVQPQHF. The CDR3 DNA sequence: TGTGCCTGGAGTAAGGCTACCTCTCCTCCCGTCCAGCCCCAGCATTTT. The V and J genes are TRBV30 and TRBJ1-5, with D hard to call. CDR1 GTSNPN and CDR2 SVGIG come from the germline V gene (reference sequence). The length of the CDR3 is 16 residues. Trimming removed 2 bases from V and 7 bases from J, with 21 bases in between.

Many counts were recorded for this clonotype. The chain employs TRBV28 and TRBJ2-3, with 10 bases fitting TRBD2. Germline CDR1 is MDHEN and CDR2 is SYDVKM. The CDR3 covers 16 residues. The J segment lost 6 bases and the V segment lost 7 bases, leaving 13 bases of the junction unmatched. The CDR3 DNA follows: TGTGCCAGCATCTCGGGGACTAGCGAGTGGGGGGATACGCAGTATTTT. Translation: CASISGTSEWGDTQYF.

The chain has TRBV14 and TRBJ2-1, with D tentatively TRBD1 or TRBD2 (5 bases each). CDR1 and CDR2 from the germline V gene are SGHDN and FVKESK. Trimming took off 1 base at V and 0 bases at J, with 7 bases between the two ends. There are 15 residues in the CDR3. The CDR3 region is CASSQGGASYNEQFF. Here the CDR3 DNA reads TGTGCCAGCAGCCAAGGAGGGGCCTCCTACAATGAGCAGTTCTTC.

As regards this clonotype: A much larger clone lies a single base off, so this may be a read error. V and J are TRBV12-3 or TRBV12-4 and TRBJ1-2; no clear D gene. The CDR3 covers 13 residues. CDR3 bases: TGTGCCAGCAGTCCTATCCCGTCCTATGGCAACACCTTC. The encoded protein is CASSPIPSYGNTF.

The V and J genes are TRBV7-8 and TRBJ1-5; D gene ambiguous. The CDR3 spans 15 residues. Germline CDR1 and CDR2: SGHVS and FQNEAQ. Trimming took 5 bases from V and 7 from J, leaving 18 bases between them. The CDR3 reads CASSPRIGTRQPQHF. The CDR3 DNA follows: TGTGCCAGCAGCCCGAGAATCGGTACTCGACAGCCCCAGCATTTT. Using reference TRBV7-8 and TRBJ1-5 for the parts outside the CDR3, the full variable domain is GAGVSQSPRYKVAKRGQDVALRCDPISGHVSLFWYQQALGQGPEFLTYFQNEAQLDKSGLPSDRFFAERPEGSVSTLKIQRTQQEDSAVYLCASSPRIGTRQPQHFGDGTRLSIL.

In this sample, this clonotype turned up many times. The V gene is TRBV7-2, the J gene TRBJ1-4, with 7 bases fitting TRBD1. V lost 6 bases to trimming and J lost 8 bases; unmatched junction nucleotides: 12. The CDR3 runs to 15 residues. Per germline, CDR1 SGHTA and CDR2 FQGNSA. The CDR3 protein is CASRRSLTGDEKLFF. CDR3 nucleotide sequence: TGTGCCAGCAGGCGCTCCCTCACAGGGGACGAAAAACTGTTTTTT.

There are a few counts of this clonotype. The chain couples TRBV11-3 to TRBJ2-7, with TRBD1 identical over 8 bases. Germline CDR1 reads SGHNT; CDR2 reads YENEEA. With 8 bases clipped from V and 1 base from J, the junction kept 16 bases outside the gene matches. The CDR3 spans 17 residues. The CDR3 DNA sequence: TGTGCCAGCTCACCATTCCTAGGGACAGGTGCTTCCTACGAGCAGTACTTC. Protein: CASSPFLGTGASYEQYF.

This clonotype occurred many times. J is TRBJ2-7 and V is TRBV7-2; 7 bases map to TRBD2. J lost 2 bases, V lost 3 bases, and 4 bases had no gene match. There are 14 residues in the CDR3. Looked up from germline, CDR1 is SGHTA and CDR2 is FQGNSA. The CDR3 DNA follows: TGTGCCAGCAGCTTGGCGGGGGAAGCCTACGAGCAGTACTTC. This sequence encodes CASSLAGEAYEQYF.

This clonotype has a count of ten or more. The chain joins TRBV12-3 or TRBV12-4 to TRBJ2-3; 10 nucleotides align to TRBD2. The CDR3 covers 18 residues. V trimming: 8 bases; J trimming: 2 bases; junction bases outside the gene matches: 16. CDR3 DNA sequence: TGTGCCAGCGTTAGAAGGACTAGCGGACAGGGAATCACAGATACGCAGTATTTT. This encodes CASVRRTSGQGITDTQYF.

This clonotype turned up a few times. The rearrangement joins TRBV2 to TRBJ2-1; 7 bases match TRBD2. The CDR3 sequence is 13 residues long. The trim removed 6 bases at V and 11 bases at J, leaving 10 bases unmatched. The germline V gene encodes CDR1 SNHLY and CDR2 FYNNEI. This CDR3 is CASSPWRGNQQFF. The CDR3 nucleotides read TGTGCCAGCAGCCCTTGGCGGGGGAACCAGCAGTTCTTC.

The chain is built from TRBV28 and TRBJ1-1; D may be TRBD1 (6 bases). The CDR3 loop spans 12 amino acids. Germline V gene data show CDR1 as MDHEN and CDR2 as SYDVKM. Trimming stripped 2 bases from V and 10 bases from J, with 11 bases between. For the CDR3, the DNA is TGTGCCAGCAGTTTAATAGGGGGTCGAGCTTTCTTT. It codes for CASSLIGGRAFF.